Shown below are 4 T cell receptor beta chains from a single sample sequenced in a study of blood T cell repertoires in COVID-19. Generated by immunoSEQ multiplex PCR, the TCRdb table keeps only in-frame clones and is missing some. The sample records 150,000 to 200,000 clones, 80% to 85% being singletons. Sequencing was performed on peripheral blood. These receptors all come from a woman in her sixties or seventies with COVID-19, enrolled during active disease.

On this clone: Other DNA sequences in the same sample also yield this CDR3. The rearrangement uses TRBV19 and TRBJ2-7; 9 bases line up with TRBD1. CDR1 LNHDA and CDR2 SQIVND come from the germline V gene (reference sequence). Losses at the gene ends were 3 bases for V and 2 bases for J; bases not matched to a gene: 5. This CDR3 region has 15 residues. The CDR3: CASSIRGQGPYEQYF. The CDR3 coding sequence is TGTGCCAGTAGTATTAGGGGACAGGGCCCCTACGAGCAGTACTTC.

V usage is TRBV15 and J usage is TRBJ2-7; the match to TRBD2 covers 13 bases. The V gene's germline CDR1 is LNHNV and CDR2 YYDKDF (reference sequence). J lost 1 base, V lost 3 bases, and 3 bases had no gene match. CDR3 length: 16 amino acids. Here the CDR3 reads CATSRGGLAGSYEQYF. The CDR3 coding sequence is TGTGCCACCAGCAGGGGGGGACTAGCGGGGTCCTACGAGCAGTACTTC.

CDR3 loop: CAISLERTGVGGYTF. The DNA of the CDR3 is TGTGCCATCAGTCTCGAAAGAACAGGGGTAGGCGGCTACACCTTC. The chain links TRBV10-3 to TRBJ1-2; 7 positions agree with TRBD1. J was trimmed by 8 bases and V by 5 bases; bases with no gene match: 14. Germline CDR1 and CDR2: ENHRY and SYGVKD. This CDR3 is built from 15 residues.

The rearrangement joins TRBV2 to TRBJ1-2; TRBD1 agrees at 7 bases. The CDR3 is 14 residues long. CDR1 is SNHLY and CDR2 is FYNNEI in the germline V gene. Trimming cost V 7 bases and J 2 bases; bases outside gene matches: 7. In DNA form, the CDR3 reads TGTGCCAGCAATTCGGGACAGAGCAACTATGGCTACACCTTC. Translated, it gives CASNSGQSNYGYTF.